The 13 T cell receptor beta chains in this list originate from one sample, sequenced in a study of blood T cells in healthy people across ages. Sample-barcoded 5' priming and a J-beta primer mix drove a second PCR of roughly 7 to 11 cycles. A single record per CDR3 protein comes from TCRdb applying MiXCR to the 5' RACE reads. The data show about 1.5 million distinct CDR3 sequences, 40% to 50% seen once. Sequencing was done on a sample of blood. The receptors were gathered from a young woman in good health.

The J gene is TRBJ2-3, the V gene TRBV5-1; 12 positions agree with TRBD2. Germline CDR1 is SGHRS and CDR2 is YFSETQ. The CDR3 length is 16 residues. Losses at the gene ends were 4 bases for V and 2 bases for J; bases not matched to a gene: 5. In DNA form, the CDR3 reads TGCGCCAGCAGCCACCGGACTAGCGGGACCACAGATACGCAGTATTTT. This sequence encodes CASSHRTSGTTDTQYF. The full variable domain, with the rest looked up from reference TRBV5-1 and TRBJ2-3, is KAGVTQTPRYLIKTRGQQVTLSCSPISGHRSVSWYQQTPGQGLQFLFEYFSETQRNKGNFPGRFSGRQFSNSRSEMNVSTLELGDSALYLCASSHRTSGTTDTQYFGPGTRLTVL.

This clonotype was counted a few times. This chain uses TRBV6-2 or TRBV6-3 with TRBJ2-1; 11 bases are shared with TRBD2. From germline, CDR1 is MNHEY and CDR2 SVGEGT. CDR3 length equals 16 residues. J was trimmed by 5 bases and V by 6 bases; bases with no gene match: 9. The CDR3 here is CASRPNSGRENNEQFF. The CDR3 DNA reads TGTGCCAGCAGACCCAATAGCGGGAGGGAAAACAATGAGCAGTTCTTC.

The chain carries TRBV11-2 and TRBJ2-5; 13 bases fit TRBD2. The J call is in doubt because the DNA end fits TRBJ2-7 better. The CDR3 has 16 residues. Germline values: CDR1 SGHAT, CDR2 FQNNGV. In DNA form, the CDR3 reads TGTGCCAGCAGCTCGCGGGGGACTAGCGGGACCTACGAGCAGTACTTC. Encoded protein: CASSSRGTSGTYEQYF.

This clonotype showed up just a few times. The rearrangement joins TRBV29-1 to TRBJ2-1; D is possibly TRBD2 (6 bases). The CDR3 sequence is 12 residues long. Germline CDR1 and CDR2: SQVTM and ANQGSEA. Trimming removed 7 bases from V and 10 bases from J, with 17 bases in between. CDR3 DNA sequence: TGCAGCGGACGGGACTTTGCGAACGAGCAGTTCTTC. Protein: CSGRDFANEQFF.

CDR3 loop: CASAGAGGSSYNEQFF. DNA for the CDR3: TGTGCCAGCGCCGGCGCGGGGGGGAGCTCCTACAATGAGCAGTTCTTC. The V call is TRBV6-1, the J call TRBJ2-1, with 9 bases identical to TRBD2. CDR3 length: 16 residues. CDR1 and CDR2 from the germline V gene are MNHNS and SASEGT. Losses at the gene ends were 8 bases for V and 0 bases for J; bases not matched to a gene: 8.

The genes are TRBV4-1 and TRBJ2-5; the D gene is possibly TRBD1 (7 bases). Trimming shortened V by 3 bases and J by 5 bases, and 10 bases separated the two germline ends. The CDR3 sequence is 13 residues long. From germline, CDR1 is MGHRA and CDR2 YSYEKL. In DNA, the CDR3 is TGCGCCAGCAGCCAGACAGGGAGGGAGACCCAGTACTTC. Translation: CASSQTGRETQYF.

This clonotype was observed at least ten times. The chain's CDR3 is CASRPNSGGAYEQYF. DNA for the CDR3: TGTGCCAGCAGACCTAATAGCGGGGGGGCCTACGAGCAGTACTTC. The chain couples TRBV6-5 to TRBJ2-7; 11 bases are a match to TRBD2. The CDR3 is made up of 15 amino acids. Germline-derived CDR1 and CDR2 are MNHEY and SVGAGI. J was trimmed by 2 bases and V by 6 bases; bases with no gene match: 6.

CDR3 nucleotides: TGTGCCAGCAGTCCAGTTATATTGGGGGGGCTAGAGACCCAGTACTTC. Translation gives CASSPVILGGLETQYF. This chain connects TRBV28 to TRBJ2-5; the D gene is possibly TRBD2 (7 bases). The CDR3 sequence is 16 residues long. V lost 5 bases and J lost 4, with 20 bases in between. The germline gives CDR1 MDHEN, CDR2 SYDVKM.

V is TRBV7-8 and J is TRBJ2-1; 7 bases match TRBD2. The V gene's germline CDR1 is SGHVS and CDR2 FQNEAQ. This CDR3 spans 13 amino acids. J was trimmed by 10 bases and V by 8 bases; bases with no gene match: 11. This CDR3 is CASLRRETEEQFF. The DNA for the CDR3 is TGTGCCAGCCTCCGGCGGGAGACGGAGGAGCAGTTCTTC.

The chain has TRBV5-1 and TRBJ2-3; 8 nucleotides align to TRBD1. This CDR3 region has 14 residues. The junction had 18 bases not matched to a gene; V was cut back by 7 bases and J by 14 bases. Germline CDR1 is SGHRS and CDR2 is YFSETQ. The CDR3 here is CASWQGAGTDARYF. The CDR3 coding sequence is TGCGCCAGCTGGCAGGGGGCAGGGACAGATGCGCGGTATTTT.

This clonotype was counted between two and nine times. This rearrangement joins TRBV12-3 or TRBV12-4 to TRBJ2-7; 9 bases match TRBD2. The CDR3 spans 15 residues. V was clipped by 2 bases and J by 6 bases; unmatched bases: 8. The CDR3 reads CASSLLGSGRSEQYF. The CDR3 DNA follows: TGTGCCAGCAGTTTATTGGGTAGCGGGAGAAGCGAGCAGTACTTC.

The rearrangement joins TRBV12-3 or TRBV12-4 to TRBJ2-1; TRBD2 matches 8 bases. The CDR3 totals 15 residues. The ends lost 10 bases at V and 5 bases at J; junction bases unmatched: 13. Here the CDR3 DNA reads TGTGCCACCTCCGGGGGGGCTAGTTCCCACAATGAGCAGTTCTTC. Its protein product is CATSGGASSHNEQFF.

V gene TRBV28 combines with J gene TRBJ1-5; D might be TRBD1 (5 bases). Germline loops: CDR1 MDHEN, CDR2 SYDVKM. Deletions cut 2 bases from V and 5 bases from J, with 13 bases between. The CDR3 is 15 residues long. The CDR3 is CASSLDGANYQPQHF. CDR3 DNA sequence: TGTGCCAGCAGTTTAGACGGGGCGAATTATCAGCCCCAGCATTTT.